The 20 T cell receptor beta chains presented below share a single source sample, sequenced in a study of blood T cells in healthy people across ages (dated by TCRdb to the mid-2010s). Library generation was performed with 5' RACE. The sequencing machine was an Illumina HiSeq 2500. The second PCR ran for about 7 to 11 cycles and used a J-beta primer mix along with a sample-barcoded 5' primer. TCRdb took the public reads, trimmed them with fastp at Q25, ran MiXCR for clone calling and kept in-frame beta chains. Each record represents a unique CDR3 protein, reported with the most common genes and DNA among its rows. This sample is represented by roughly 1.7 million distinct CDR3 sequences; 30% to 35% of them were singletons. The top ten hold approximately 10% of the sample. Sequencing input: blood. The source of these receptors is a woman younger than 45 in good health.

The CDR3 DNA sequence: TGTGCCATCAGTGAGGGGCTAGCGGGAGGGTACGAGCAGTACTTC. It translates to CAISEGLAGGYEQYF. The J gene is TRBJ2-7, the V gene TRBV10-3; 12 nucleotides line up with TRBD2. The CDR3 spans 15 residues. The V gene's germline CDR1 is ENHRY and CDR2 SYGVKD. V shed 2 bases, J shed 4 bases, and the junction held 3 bases outside the gene matches.

CDR3 protein: CSARVGTREVPFNEQFF. The CDR3 DNA sequence: TGCAGTGCTAGAGTCGGGACTAGAGAAGTACCATTCAATGAGCAGTTCTTC. The rearrangement joins TRBV20-1 to TRBJ2-1; 8 bases are a match to TRBD2. V lost 1 base and J lost 6; bases outside the gene matches: 14. In germline, CDR1 is DFQATT, CDR2 SNEGSKA (reference sequence). There are 17 residues in the CDR3.

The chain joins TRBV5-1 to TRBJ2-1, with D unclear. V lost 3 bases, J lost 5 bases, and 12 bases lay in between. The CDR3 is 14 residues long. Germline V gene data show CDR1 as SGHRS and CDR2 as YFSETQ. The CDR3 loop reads CASSSGGRDNEQFF. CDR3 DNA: TGCGCCAGCAGCTCGGGTGGACGGGACAATGAGCAGTTCTTC.

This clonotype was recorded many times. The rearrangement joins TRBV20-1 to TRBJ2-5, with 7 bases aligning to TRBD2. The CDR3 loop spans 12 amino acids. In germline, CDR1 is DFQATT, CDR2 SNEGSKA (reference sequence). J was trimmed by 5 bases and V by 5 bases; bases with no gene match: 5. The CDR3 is CSAGDYSETQYF. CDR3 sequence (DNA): TGCAGTGCTGGGGACTATAGCGAGACCCAGTACTTC.

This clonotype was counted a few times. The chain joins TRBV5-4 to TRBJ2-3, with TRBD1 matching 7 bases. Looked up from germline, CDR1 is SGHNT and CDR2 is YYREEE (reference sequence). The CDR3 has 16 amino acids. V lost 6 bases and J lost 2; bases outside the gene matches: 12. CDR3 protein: CASTKDRILITDTQYF. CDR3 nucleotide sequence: TGTGCCAGCACCAAGGACAGGATCCTAATCACAGATACGCAGTATTTT.

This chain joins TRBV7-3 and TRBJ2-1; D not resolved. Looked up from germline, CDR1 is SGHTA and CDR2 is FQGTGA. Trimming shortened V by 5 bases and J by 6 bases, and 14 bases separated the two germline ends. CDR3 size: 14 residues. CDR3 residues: CASSPIGLLNEQFF. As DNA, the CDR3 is TGTGCCAGCAGCCCAATTGGGCTCCTCAATGAGCAGTTCTTC.

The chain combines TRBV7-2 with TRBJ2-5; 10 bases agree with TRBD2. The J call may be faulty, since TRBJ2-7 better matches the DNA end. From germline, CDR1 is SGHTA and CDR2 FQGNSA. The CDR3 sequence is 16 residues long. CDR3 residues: CASSLFSLAGVAEQYF. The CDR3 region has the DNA TGTGCCAGCAGCTTATTTTCGCTAGCGGGAGTTGCCGAGCAGTACTTC.

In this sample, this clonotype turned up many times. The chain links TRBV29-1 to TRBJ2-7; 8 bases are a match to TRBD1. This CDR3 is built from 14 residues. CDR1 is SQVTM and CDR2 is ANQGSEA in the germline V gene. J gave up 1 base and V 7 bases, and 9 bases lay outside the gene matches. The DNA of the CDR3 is TGCAGCGCTTCCCAGGGGGCTACGTCCTACGAGCAGTACTTC. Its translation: CSASQGATSYEQYF.

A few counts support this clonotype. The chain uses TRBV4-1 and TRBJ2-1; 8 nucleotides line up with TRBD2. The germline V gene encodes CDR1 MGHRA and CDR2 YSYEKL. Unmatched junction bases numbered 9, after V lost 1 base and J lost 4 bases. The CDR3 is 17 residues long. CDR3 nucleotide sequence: TGCGCCAGCAGCCAAGGGGCTGTAGCGGGAAAGTACAATGAGCAGTTCTTC. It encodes CASSQGAVAGKYNEQFF.

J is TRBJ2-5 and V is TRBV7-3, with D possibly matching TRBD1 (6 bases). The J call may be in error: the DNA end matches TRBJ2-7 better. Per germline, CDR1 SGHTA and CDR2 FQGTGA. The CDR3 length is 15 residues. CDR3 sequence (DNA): TGTGCCAGCAGCTTAAATTGGGGGCTCAGGGACGAGCAGTACTTC. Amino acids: CASSLNWGLRDEQYF.

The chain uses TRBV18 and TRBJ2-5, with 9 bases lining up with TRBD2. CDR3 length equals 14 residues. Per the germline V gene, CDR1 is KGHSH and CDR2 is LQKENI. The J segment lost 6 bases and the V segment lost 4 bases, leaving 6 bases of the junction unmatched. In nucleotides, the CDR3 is TGTGCCAGCTCACACGGGACTAGCTGGAAGACCCAGTACTTC. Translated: CASSHGTSWKTQYF.

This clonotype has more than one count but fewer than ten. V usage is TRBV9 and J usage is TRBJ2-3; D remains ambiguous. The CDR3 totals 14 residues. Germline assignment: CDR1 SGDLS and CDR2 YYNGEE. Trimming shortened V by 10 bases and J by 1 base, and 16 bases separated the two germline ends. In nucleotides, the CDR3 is TGTGCCTCCACCCCCGCTCCTGGCACAGATACGCAGTATTTT. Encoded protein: CASTPAPGTDTQYF.

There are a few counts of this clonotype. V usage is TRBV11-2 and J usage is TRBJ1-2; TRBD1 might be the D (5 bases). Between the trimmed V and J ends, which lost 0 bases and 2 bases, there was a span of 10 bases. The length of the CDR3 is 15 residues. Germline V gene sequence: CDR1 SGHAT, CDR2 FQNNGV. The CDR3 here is CASSLEGAPNYGYTF. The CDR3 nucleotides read TGTGCCAGCAGCTTAGAAGGGGCTCCCAACTATGGCTACACCTTC.

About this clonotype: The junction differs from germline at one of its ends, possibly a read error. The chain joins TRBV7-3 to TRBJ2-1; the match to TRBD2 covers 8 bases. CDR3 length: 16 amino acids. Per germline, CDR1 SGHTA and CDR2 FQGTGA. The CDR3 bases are TGTACCAGCAGCTTAAGTCCAGCGGGGGCCTACAATGAGCAGTTCTTC. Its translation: CTSSLSPAGAYNEQFF.

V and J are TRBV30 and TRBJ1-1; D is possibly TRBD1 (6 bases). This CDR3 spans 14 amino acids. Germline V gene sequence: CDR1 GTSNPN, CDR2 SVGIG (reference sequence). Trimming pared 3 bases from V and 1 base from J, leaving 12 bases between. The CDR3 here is CAWSRQAGNTEAFF. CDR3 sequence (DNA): TGTGCCTGGAGCAGACAGGCCGGGAACACTGAAGCTTTCTTT.

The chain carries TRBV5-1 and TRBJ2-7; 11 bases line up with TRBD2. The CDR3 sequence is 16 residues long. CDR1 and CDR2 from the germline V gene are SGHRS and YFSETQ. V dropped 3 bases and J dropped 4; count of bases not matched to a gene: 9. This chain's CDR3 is CASSSTSGSIGYEQYF. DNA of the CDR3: TGCGCCAGCAGCTCCACTAGCGGGAGTATCGGGTACGAGCAGTACTTC.

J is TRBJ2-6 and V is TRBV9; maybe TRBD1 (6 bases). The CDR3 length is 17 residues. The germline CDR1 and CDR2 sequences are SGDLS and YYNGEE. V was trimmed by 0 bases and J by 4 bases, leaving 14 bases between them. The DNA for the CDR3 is TGTGCCAGCAGCGTAGTTCAGGGGCTCGGGGGGGCCAACGTCCTGACTTTC. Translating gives CASSVVQGLGGANVLTF. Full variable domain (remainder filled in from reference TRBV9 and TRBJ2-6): DSGVTQTPKHLITATGQRVTLRCSPRSGDLSVYWYQQSLDQGLQFLIQYYNGEERAKGNILERFSAQQFPDLHSELNLSSLELGDSALYFCASSVVQGLGGANVLTFGAGSRLTVL.

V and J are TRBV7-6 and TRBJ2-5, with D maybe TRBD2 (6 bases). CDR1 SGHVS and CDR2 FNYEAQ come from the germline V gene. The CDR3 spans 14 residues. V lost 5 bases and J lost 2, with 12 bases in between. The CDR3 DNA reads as TGTGCCAGCAGCATCAGCGGGCTACAAGAGACCCAGTACTTC. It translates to CASSISGLQETQYF.

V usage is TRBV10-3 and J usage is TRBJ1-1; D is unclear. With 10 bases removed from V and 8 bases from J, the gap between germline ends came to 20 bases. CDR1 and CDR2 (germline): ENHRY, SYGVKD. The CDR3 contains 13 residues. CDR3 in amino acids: CATSQTKTPEAFF. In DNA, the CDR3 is TGTGCCACCTCTCAAACAAAGACACCAGAAGCTTTCTTT.

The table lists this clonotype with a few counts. The CDR3, as DNA: TGTGCCACCAGCAGCCGTGTTTCCTACGAGCAGTACTTC. The encoded protein is CATSSRVSYEQYF. This chain links TRBV15 with TRBJ2-7; D is unclear. There are 13 residues in the CDR3. The V end lost 3 bases, the J end lost 1 base, and 7 bases lay between the germline ends. Germline-derived CDR1 and CDR2 are LNHNV and YYDKDF (reference sequence). The full variable domain, its missing parts supplied by reference TRBV15 and TRBJ2-7, is DAMVIQNPRYQVTQFGKPVTLSCSQTLNHNVMYWYQQKSSQAPKLLFHYYDKDFNNEADTPDNFQSRRPNTSFCFLDIRSPGLGDTAMYLCATSSRVSYEQYFGPGTRLTVT.